This entry lists 25 T cell receptor beta chains sequenced from one sample in a study of control samples from healthy donors and cancer patients. Clones were read by immunoSEQ multiplex PCR, and TCRdb kept only the in-frame ones, dropping some. The sample records about 92,000 clones, roughly four fifths being singletons. The sequenced sample was blood. The receptor source for this set is an older woman in good health.

The chain couples TRBV7-9 to TRBJ2-1; no firm D call. CDR1 and CDR2 (germline): SEHNR, FQNEAQ (reference sequence). This CDR3 has 12 amino acids. V gave up 5 bases and J gave up 10 bases, with 12 bases separating them. The chain's CDR3 is CASSLPGPEQFF. The CDR3 coding sequence is TGTGCCAGCAGCCTCCCCGGCCCAGAGCAGTTCTTC.

The J gene is TRBJ1-1, the V gene TRBV28; TRBD1 matches at 7 bases. Germline V lookup: CDR1 MDHEN, CDR2 SYDVKM. The trim removed 3 bases at V and 4 bases at J, leaving 5 bases unmatched. This CDR3 has 14 residues. CDR3: CASSLKGGGTEAFF. The DNA for the CDR3 is TGTGCCAGCAGTTTGAAAGGGGGCGGCACTGAAGCTTTCTTT.

This clone was counted once. CDR3 sequence (DNA): TGTGCCAGCAGTGAAACCTCGCAAGCTTTCTTT. Protein product: CASSETSQAFF. This chain connects TRBV12-3 or TRBV12-4 to TRBJ1-1; D unclear. The CDR3 is made up of 11 amino acids. The V gene lost 5 bases and the J gene lost 9 bases, with 10 bases spanning the gap.

In its sample, this clone was seen a few times. V usage is TRBV6-5 and J usage is TRBJ1-2; no firm D call. From germline, CDR1 is MNHEY and CDR2 SVGAGI. This CDR3 contains 12 residues. V lost 8 bases, J lost 5 bases, and 12 bases lay in between. CDR3 coding DNA: TGTGCCAGCCAAGACGGAAATTATGGCTACACCTTC. This codes for CASQDGNYGYTF.

As regards this clone: An end of the junction differs from the germline gene, which may be a read error. The chain recombines TRBV7-7 with TRBJ1-1, with D uncertain. CDR3 length: 13 amino acids. Per germline, CDR1 SSHAT and CDR2 FNYEAQ (reference sequence). CDR3 residues: CASSSTVNTEAFF. The CDR3 DNA sequence: TGTGCTAGCAGCTCTACAGTGAACACTGAAGCTTTCTTT.

This sequence joins TRBV7-2 and TRBJ1-5; D is undetermined. The CDR3 spans 14 residues. Germline V gene data show CDR1 as SGHTA and CDR2 as FQGNSA. The V end lost 1 base, the J end lost 3 bases, and 7 bases lay between the germline ends. Written as DNA, the CDR3 is TGTGCCAGCAGCTTAGGACAAAACAATCAGCCCCAGCATTTT. Translation: CASSLGQNNQPQHF.

This clone was picked up one time. The gene calls are TRBV7-2 and TRBJ2-1; 10 positions agree with TRBD2. CDR3 size: 15 residues. Germline CDR1 SGHTA, CDR2 FQGNSA. Trimming at V came to 3 bases and at J to 4 bases, leaving 3 bases not matched to a gene. Here the CDR3 DNA reads TGTGCCAGCAGCTTCAGGACTAGCGGTTACAATGAGCAGTTCTTC. It codes for CASSFRTSGYNEQFF.

The J gene is TRBJ2-7, the V gene TRBV21-1. TRBV21-1 corresponds to a pseudogene. CDR3 length: 12 residues. CDR3 nucleotide sequence: TGTGCCAGCACCGGGGGCGGAGTCGAGCAGTACTTC. Encoded protein: CASTGGGVEQYF.

The rearrangement uses TRBV6-4 and TRBJ2-2; D tentatively reads TRBD1 or TRBD2 (5 bases each). The CDR3 spans 17 residues. Germline assignment: CDR1 MRHNA and CDR2 SNTAGT. Trimming removed 3 bases at V and 4 bases at J, with 18 bases between. CDR3 in DNA: TGTGCCAGCAGTGAAGCAGTGGTTTTTGGGGGCACCGGGGAGCTGTTTTTT. It yields the protein CASSEAVVFGGTGELFF.

The rearrangement links TRBV6-1 to TRBJ1-2; D is uncertain. Per germline, CDR1 MNHNS and CDR2 SASEGT. The CDR3 spans 14 residues. V lost 1 base, J lost 3 bases, and 9 bases lay in between. CDR3 bases: TGTGCCAGCAGTGAAGTCGGACGGTACTATGGCTACACCTTC. Protein sequence: CASSEVGRYYGYTF.

This clone was seen at least ten times. The sample carries other DNA sequences with the same CDR3. This chain joins TRBV7-2 and TRBJ1-1, with 9 bases identical to TRBD1. Germline-derived CDR1 and CDR2 are SGHTA and FQGNSA. This CDR3 has 14 amino acids. Trimming at V came to 0 bases and at J to 8 bases, leaving 4 bases not matched to a gene. In nucleotides, the CDR3 is TGTGCCAGCAGCTTAGCCGGGACAGGGTTAGAAGCTTTCTTT. Its protein product is CASSLAGTGLEAFF.

CDR3: CASSDPRGGYTF. As DNA, the CDR3 is TGTGCCAGCAGTGACCCCCGGGGTGGCTACACCTTC. V usage is TRBV6-4 and J usage is TRBJ1-2; D is ambiguous. V lost 2 bases and J lost 7, with 8 bases in between. This CDR3 is built from 12 residues. CDR1 is MRHNA and CDR2 is SNTAGT in the germline V gene.

The gene calls are TRBV5-1 and TRBJ1-5; a weak D match, TRBD1 (6 bases). V gave up 2 bases and J gave up 1 base, with 10 bases separating them. Germline values: CDR1 SGHRS, CDR2 YFSETQ. The CDR3 length is 15 residues. CDR3 bases: TGCGCCAGCAGCTTTGAGGGGGGAAGCAATCAGCCCCAGCATTTT. This gives the protein CASSFEGGSNQPQHF.

The chain recombines TRBV28 with TRBJ1-4; a weak D match, TRBD1 (5 bases). The germline V gene encodes CDR1 MDHEN and CDR2 SYDVKM. The CDR3 has 17 amino acids. V was trimmed by 2 bases and J by 3 bases, leaving 16 bases between them. This chain's CDR3 is CASSLGGWGRANEKLFF. CDR3 nucleotide sequence: TGTGCCAGCAGTTTAGGCGGCTGGGGGAGGGCTAATGAAAAACTGTTTTTT.

The genes are TRBV7-9 and TRBJ2-3, with 10 nucleotides matching TRBD1. Germline V CDR1 and CDR2: SEHNR, FQNEAQ (reference sequence). J gave up 6 bases and V 8 bases, and 11 bases lay outside the gene matches. There are 15 residues in the CDR3. CDR3 DNA: TGTGCCAGCCAAGAGGGGACAGGGGTTGTGGATACGCAGTATTTT. Translating gives CASQEGTGVVDTQYF.

The chain links TRBV9 to TRBJ2-3; 8 bases line up with TRBD2. J gave up 0 bases and V 3 bases, and 15 bases lay outside the gene matches. This CDR3 has 19 residues. Germline CDR1 is SGDLS and CDR2 is YYNGEE. For the CDR3, the DNA is TGTGCCAGCAGCGCCTTCCTCACCTTAGCGGGACATAGCACAGATACGCAGTATTTT. It specifies CASSAFLTLAGHSTDTQYF.

Concerning this clone itself: Relative to the germline gene, one junction end is altered; a read error may explain this. This sequence joins TRBV15 and TRBJ1-3, with a possible D match to TRBD1 (5 bases). There are 13 residues in the CDR3. Germline V CDR1 and CDR2: LNHNV, YYDKDF (reference sequence). CDR3 residues: CATSRAPSRDVLF. The DNA for the CDR3 is TGTGCCACCAGCAGAGCACCTTCCCGGGACGTGTTGTTT.

The genes are TRBV5-5 and TRBJ2-7; no firm D call. Trimming cost V 4 bases and J 0 bases, with 11 bases left between them. The length of the CDR3 is 14 residues. Germline V gene sequence: CDR1 SGHKS, CDR2 YYEKEE (reference sequence). This chain's CDR3 is CASSLGRTSYEQYF. CDR3 DNA: TGTGCCAGCAGCCTAGGACGGACCTCCTACGAGCAGTACTTC.

This clone was seen more than once but under ten times. This chain links TRBV10-1 with TRBJ1-2; tentatively, D is TRBD1 (6 bases). Trimming took 6 bases from V and 1 from J, leaving 30 bases between them. The V gene's germline CDR1 is WNHNN and CDR2 SYGVQD (reference sequence). The length of the CDR3 is 20 residues. CDR3 coding DNA: TGCGCCAGCAGGGAGATACAGGGTGCCGATATCTTGGAGAATAACTATGGCTACACCTTC. As protein: CASREIQGADILENNYGYTF.

This CDR3 reads CASSPGLRGTDTQYF. In DNA, the CDR3 is TGTGCCAGCTCACCCGGACTTCGGGGCACAGATACGCAGTATTTT. The chain carries TRBV18 and TRBJ2-3, with D perhaps TRBD2 (5 bases). The V and J ends lost 3 bases and 1 base respectively, with 11 bases between them. CDR3 length: 15 residues. Per the germline V gene, CDR1 is KGHSH and CDR2 is LQKENI. The entire variable domain, with the rest obtained from reference TRBV18 and TRBJ2-3, is as follows: NAGVMQNPRHLVRRRGQEARLRCSPMKGHSHVYWYRQLPEEGLKFMVYLQKENIIDESGMPKERFSAEFPKEGPSILRIQQVVRGDSAAYFCASSPGLRGTDTQYFGPGTRLTVL.

Only one count was recorded for this clone. The rearrangement joins TRBV7-2 to TRBJ1-1; D remains unclear. Germline lookup yields CDR1 SGHTA and CDR2 FQGNSA. The V end lost 3 bases, the J end lost 0 bases, and 11 bases lay between the germline ends. This CDR3 is built from 15 residues. The CDR3 here is CASSFQVGMNTEAFF. CDR3 nucleotide sequence: TGTGCCAGCAGCTTTCAAGTGGGCATGAACACTGAAGCTTTCTTT.

The V and J genes are TRBV28 and TRBJ2-7; 13 bases agree with TRBD2. This CDR3 has 16 residues. CDR1 and CDR2 from the germline V gene are MDHEN and SYDVKM. V shed 3 bases and J 5 bases; nucleotides not matched to a gene: 7. The CDR3 reads CASSFRTSGSVNEQYF. As DNA, the CDR3 is TGTGCCAGCAGTTTCCGGACTAGCGGGAGCGTGAACGAGCAGTACTTC.

This chain joins TRBV27 and TRBJ2-7; D perhaps matches TRBD2 (6 bases). The CDR3 spans 15 residues. Germline CDR1 MNHEY, CDR2 SMNVEV (reference sequence). V was cut by 4 bases and J by 1 base, with 14 bases left in between. The CDR3 sequence is CASSSPGLLSYEQYF. CDR3 nucleotides: TGTGCCAGCAGTTCCCCGGGACTTTTATCCTACGAGCAGTACTTC.

This chain links TRBV5-4 with TRBJ2-1; D is unresolved. Between the trimmed V and J ends, which lost 2 bases and 2 bases, there was a span of 14 bases. Per germline, CDR1 SGHNT and CDR2 YYREEE (reference sequence). The CDR3 runs to 16 residues. The CDR3 here is CASSLPRSGTYNEQFF. The CDR3 bases are TGTGCCAGCAGCTTACCGAGGAGTGGCACCTACAATGAGCAGTTCTTC.

This clone was recorded only once. V usage is TRBV5-6 and J usage is TRBJ1-2; D is perhaps TRBD1 (6 bases). The CDR3 has 14 amino acids. The germline V gene encodes CDR1 SGHDT and CDR2 YYEEEE. Trimming removed 0 bases from V and 5 bases from J, with 11 bases in between. The CDR3 region is CASSLGTGRYGYTF. As DNA, the CDR3 is TGTGCCAGCAGCTTGGGAACAGGGAGATATGGCTACACCTTC.